This TCR beta chain was sequenced in a study of cytomegalovirus exposure and HLA in healthy donors. Amplification used 60 Vbeta primers and 13 Jbeta primers. Original data processing: In a later analysis, about 11 million of 65 million to 80 million unique beta chains occurred in at least two donors. Assay: immunoSEQ multiplex PCR; the TCRdb copy retains only in-frame clones and omits some. V, J and clone size were drawn from that table, and D and trimming were deduced from the DNA. The repertoire shows some 130,000 clones; the top ten hold just under 2%. Although they were nominally healthy when sampled, donors likely had unrecorded immune exposures. This CDR3 comprises 19 residues. CDR1 and CDR2 from the germline V gene are LGHNA and YNFKEQ. Study-wide results and caveats: The sole available immune exposure information was CMV serostatus.

A remark on this clone: Antigen specificity is unknown.

The sample taken for sequencing was PBMCs. The rearrangement uses TRBV4-2 and TRBJ2-5, with 9 bases that match TRBD2. TRBJ2-7 explains the end of the DNA better; the J call may be wrong. The origin of this receptor is a woman aged 55-75 years in good health and CMV-seronegative. The CDR3 DNA reads as TGTGCCAGCAGCCAAGAACCGGGGAGGGTTTATAGCGGGAGCTACGAGCAGTACTTC. As protein: CASSQEPGRVYSGSYEQYF.